This note documents a single TCR beta chain sequence. The target of this receptor is not known. Base qualities are not provided; no much larger clone lies one nucleotide away. The collaborating institutions used their own protocols to collect whole blood in K2EDTA tubes. For TCRbeta analysis, collaborators shipped samples as frozen whole blood, isolated PBMCs, or DNA extracted from either of those sample types. Relative to germline, V is missing 5 bases and J is missing 6 bases, with 13 bases of the junction outside any gene match. The CDR1 and CDR2 encoded by the germline V gene are SGHDT and YYEEEE. The cysteine opens and the phenylalanine closes a CDR3 of 15 amino acids. Only the CDR3 DNA is retained, 45 bases long and in frame from the first base. The data were taken from a study of blood T cell repertoires in COVID-19 (dated by TCRdb to the early 2020s). Study-level background: Samples from collaborators originated in the United States, Italy and Spain and spanned both the acute and convalescent phases of COVID-19. The repertoires were released in a freely available public database meant as a resource for research on the immune response to SARS-CoV-2. HLA class I and class II types, where available, came from metadata supplied by the sample provider rather than from assay-based typing. The prospective study material was composed of cDNA or gDNA derived from T cells, B-cell-depleted T cells, or PBMCs. The samples were drawn from the first 160 participants of the ongoing ImmuneRACE study and from under 1,500 subjects provided by 6 global collaborators. Nearly every sample came with metadata listing a de-identified subject ID, COVID-19 status, age in years and sex. The dataset comprised deeply sampled blood TCRbeta repertoires from subjects exposed to, actively infected with, or recovered from COVID-19.

Results the study describes overall, beyond this receptor: Clinical and demographic metadata were provided uncurated, with the amount varying by source and participant.

TCRbeta CDR3 regions were amplified from genomic DNA using the immunoSEQ Assay, a bias-controlled multiplex PCR. Per the source publication's procedure: The number of nucleated cells in each sample was estimated by amplification of reference gene primers within the assay. Sequence reads were collapsed and filtered to measure the absolute abundance of every unique TCRbeta CDR3 rearrangement. For each sample, productive Simpson clonality was calculated as the square root of Simpson's diversity index over productive rearrangements. TCRdb stores this immuneACCESS table with in-frame sequences only. Part of the clones is absent; in the studies checked, under half of the shortfall reflects unresolved V genes, and no reason is known for the rest. V and J calls plus clone size are reproduced from that table; the DNA served to infer D and trimming. This sample lists under 8,500 clones; roughly 84% were detected once. The ten largest clonotypes hold under 20% of the sample.

Sequenced input: peripheral blood. The receptor chain draws on TRBV5-6 and TRBJ1-2; 7 middle bases align to TRBD1. The TCR originated in a human donor with active COVID-19. The donor label of this sample is uncertain. The sequence in DNA is TGTGCCAGCAGGGGAATCCTGACAGGGAAACATGGCTACACCTTC. Its protein is CASRGILTGKHGYTF.